The 24 T cell receptor beta chains below come from one sample, sequenced in a study of blood T cell repertoires in COVID-19. Generated by immunoSEQ multiplex PCR, the TCRdb table keeps only in-frame clones and is missing some. The sample has 200,000 to 250,000 clones, 70% to 85% seen once. Sequencing was done on a sample of PBMCs or T cells enriched from blood (not recorded which). All receptors come from a man aged 60 to 75 who had recovered from COVID-19.

V gene TRBV7-2 combines with J gene TRBJ2-3; TRBD1 might be the D (5 bases). Trimming stripped 5 bases from V and 6 bases from J, with 12 bases between. Germline CDR1 and CDR2: SGHTA and FQGNSA. The CDR3 is made up of 13 amino acids. The CDR3 sequence is CASSHGAHDTQYF. CDR3 nucleotides: TGTGCCAGCAGCCATGGGGCACACGATACGCAGTATTTT.

The genes are TRBV7-3 and TRBJ2-7; TRBD1 is a possible D gene (6 bases). CDR1 and CDR2 (germline): SGHTA, FQGTGA. CDR3 length equals 14 residues. The V and J ends lost 4 bases and 2 bases respectively, with 12 bases between them. The CDR3 coding sequence is TGTGCCAGCAGCTCCTACAGGGCCCCCTACGAGCAGTACTTC. Its translation is CASSSYRAPYEQYF.

The chain carries TRBV15 and TRBJ1-4; D is possibly TRBD1 (6 bases). The V gene lost 1 base and the J gene lost 7 bases, with 13 bases spanning the gap. The CDR3 runs to 15 residues. Per germline, CDR1 LNHNV and CDR2 YYDKDF (reference sequence). The DNA of the CDR3 is TGTGCCACCAGCAGAGCCTCAGGGGCTGCTGAAAAACTGTTTTTT. Amino acids: CATSRASGAAEKLFF. Variable domain in full (rest from reference TRBV15 and TRBJ1-4): DAMVIQNPRYQVTQFGKPVTLSCSQTLNHNVMYWYQQKSSQAPKLLFHYYDKDFNNEADTPDNFQSRRPNTSFCFLDIRSPGLGDTAMYLCATSRASGAAEKLFFGSGTQLSVL.

This rearrangement joins TRBV7-9 to TRBJ2-7, with TRBD1 matching 8 bases. There are 14 residues in the CDR3. Unmatched junction bases numbered 8, after V lost 5 bases and J lost 5 bases. Per germline, CDR1 SEHNR and CDR2 FQNEAQ (reference sequence). CDR3: CASSASGTGNEQYF. Here the CDR3 DNA reads TGTGCCAGCAGCGCTTCCGGGACAGGAAACGAGCAGTACTTC.

The genes are TRBV10-1 and TRBJ2-3, with 7 bases aligning to TRBD2. V was clipped by 0 bases and J by 2 bases; unmatched bases: 2. This CDR3 comprises 15 residues. CDR1 and CDR2 (germline): WNHNN, SYGVQD (reference sequence). CDR3 coding DNA: TGCGCCAGCAGTGAGTCCGGGACTAACACAGATACGCAGTATTTT. Amino acids: CASSESGTNTDTQYF.

The CDR3 bases are TGTGCCAGCAGCTTCAGGGTGGATGGCTACACCTTC. It translates to CASSFRVDGYTF. V is TRBV5-6 and J is TRBJ1-2; weak D call: TRBD1 (5 bases). The V gene lost 2 bases and the J gene lost 6 bases, with 8 bases spanning the gap. The CDR3 contains 12 residues. Germline V gene lookup returns CDR1 SGHDT and CDR2 YYEEEE. The full variable domain, completed using reference TRBV5-6 and TRBJ1-2, is DAGVTQSPTHLIKTRGQQVTLRCSPKSGHDTVSWYQQALGQGPQFIFQYYEEEERQRGNFPDRFSGHQFPNYSSELNVNALLLGDSALYLCASSFRVDGYTFGSGTRLTVV.

The J gene is TRBJ1-1, the V gene TRBV2; 7 positions agree with TRBD1. Germline V gene lookup returns CDR1 SNHLY and CDR2 FYNNEI. Losses at the gene ends were 1 base for V and 4 bases for J; bases not matched to a gene: 6. This CDR3 comprises 15 residues. CDR3 coding DNA: TGTGCCAGCAGTGAAGGGCAGGGGGGTGTCACTGAAGCTTTCTTT. Protein: CASSEGQGGVTEAFF.

CDR3 sequence: CASSAGAGTAAYNEQFF. For the CDR3, the DNA is TGCGCCAGCAGCGCAGGAGCCGGGACAGCCGCCTACAATGAGCAGTTCTTC. The V gene is TRBV4-3, the J gene TRBJ2-1; 7 positions agree with TRBD1. The CDR3 consists of 17 residues. CDR1 is LGHNA, CDR2 YSLEER, per germline. V gave up 5 bases and J gave up 2 bases; unmatched junction bases: 12.

The J gene is TRBJ1-1, the V gene TRBV19; TRBD1 might be the D (5 bases). V gave up 1 base and J gave up 4 bases, with 7 bases separating them. This CDR3 is built from 13 residues. Germline CDR1 is LNHDA and CDR2 is SQIVND (reference sequence). CDR3 protein: CASSIGQFTEAFF. Here the CDR3 DNA reads TGTGCCAGTAGTATAGGACAGTTCACTGAAGCTTTCTTT.

This clone showed up just a few times. The chain joins TRBV25-1 to TRBJ1-1, with a tentative D call TRBD1 (6 bases). The CDR3 is made up of 17 amino acids. The germline CDR1 and CDR2 sequences are MGHDK and SYGVNS. The ends were cut back, 6 bases at V and 1 base at J, with 21 bases in the middle. CDR3 coding DNA: TGTGCCAGCAGCCACCGGGACACCCCCGCTGGGAACACTGAAGCTTTCTTT. Its protein product is CASSHRDTPAGNTEAFF.

V is TRBV19 and J is TRBJ1-6; the match to TRBD1 covers 7 bases. CDR3 length equals 15 residues. The germline V gene has CDR1 LNHDA and CDR2 SQIVND (reference sequence). J lost 4 bases, V lost 5 bases, and 5 bases had no gene match. Here the CDR3 reads CASSPGQIYNSPLHF. CDR3 in DNA: TGTGCCAGTAGTCCGGGACAGATATATAATTCACCCCTCCACTTT.

The CDR3 region has the DNA TGTGCCTCACGGGAACCAACAAACTCCTACGAGCAGTACTTC. It specifies CASREPTNSYEQYF. The chain employs TRBV6-5 and TRBJ2-7; tentatively, D is TRBD2 (5 bases). Germline V gives CDR1 MNHEY, CDR2 SVGAGI. This CDR3 contains 14 residues. Trimming took off 11 bases at V and 0 bases at J, with 17 bases between the two ends.

The chain links TRBV6-5 to TRBJ1-2, with TRBD1 matching over 7 bases. The length of the CDR3 is 15 residues. CDR1 MNHEY and CDR2 SVGAGI come from the germline V gene. V lost 4 bases and J lost 8; bases outside the gene matches: 13. CDR3 DNA: TGTGCCAGCAGTTCCCCCACAGGGGCGGGTGGAGGCTACACCTTC. This translates into CASSSPTGAGGGYTF.

The J gene is TRBJ2-3, the V gene TRBV7-6; 8 bases are shared with TRBD2. The CDR3 totals 15 residues. The V gene's germline CDR1 is SGHVS and CDR2 FNYEAQ. V was clipped by 5 bases and J by 0 bases; unmatched bases: 4. Here the CDR3 DNA reads TGTGCCAGCAGCCTATCGGGGGGGAGCACAGATACGCAGTATTTT. Translated: CASSLSGGSTDTQYF.

The genes are TRBV19 and TRBJ1-2; the D gene is possibly TRBD1 (6 bases). The CDR3 has 12 residues. V was cut by 3 bases and J by 7 bases, with 9 bases left in between. In germline, CDR1 is LNHDA, CDR2 SQIVND (reference sequence). The chain's CDR3 is CASSMGHGGYTF. The CDR3 DNA follows: TGTGCCAGTAGTATGGGACATGGTGGCTACACCTTC.

Comment on this clone: Compared with germline, one end of the junction differs, possibly owing to a read error. This chain uses TRBV18 with TRBJ1-4; 9 bases are shared with TRBD1. Per the germline V gene, CDR1 is KGHSH and CDR2 is LQKENI. The CDR3 runs 16 residues. The CDR3 loop reads CASSPLMTGGNEKLFF. In DNA, the CDR3 is TGTGCCAGCTCCCCACTGATGACAGGGGGAAATGAAAAACTGTTTTTT.

V is TRBV18 and J is TRBJ2-1; 12 bases fit TRBD2. Losses at the gene ends were 5 bases for V and 1 base for J; bases not matched to a gene: 6. Germline assignment: CDR1 KGHSH and CDR2 LQKENI. This CDR3 is 17 amino acids long. Written as DNA, the CDR3 is TGTGCCAGCTCATCCCGACTAGCGGGGGATTCCTACAATGAGCAGTTCTTC. Its translation: CASSSRLAGDSYNEQFF.

The chain combines TRBV30 with TRBJ1-1; the D gene is possibly TRBD1 (5 bases). V was clipped by 0 bases and J by 6 bases, with 11 bases between them. Germline CDR1 and CDR2: GTSNPN and SVGIG (reference sequence). The CDR3 covers 13 residues. The CDR3, as DNA: TGTGCCTGGAGTGTAACAGGATTCGCTGAAGCTTTCTTT. It translates to CAWSVTGFAEAFF.

This clone was detected once. V is TRBV11-3 and J is TRBJ2-1; 10 nucleotides align to TRBD2. The CDR3 runs 15 residues. With V trimmed by 5 bases and J by 11 bases, 12 bases remained unmatched. Germline values: CDR1 SGHNT, CDR2 YENEEA. The CDR3 DNA reads TGTGCCAGCAGCCCCGGTCGGACTAGCGGTTTTCAGCAGTTCTTC. This encodes CASSPGRTSGFQQFF.

V is TRBV19 and J is TRBJ1-2; TRBD1 aligns across 7 bases. Trimming removed 6 bases from V and 2 bases from J; junction bases left unmatched: 9. Looked up from germline, CDR1 is LNHDA and CDR2 is SQIVND (reference sequence). This CDR3 contains 15 residues. CDR3 loop: CASSSRDSRNYGYTF. As DNA, the CDR3 is TGTGCCAGTAGCAGCCGGGACAGTAGAAACTATGGCTACACCTTC.

This clone was found a few times. This chain connects TRBV11-3 to TRBJ2-3, with 10 bases that match TRBD2. The CDR3 consists of 12 residues. The junction had 2 bases not matched to a gene; V was cut back by 11 bases and J by 3 bases. Per the germline V gene, CDR1 is SGHNT and CDR2 is YENEEA. The chain's CDR3 is CASGLATDTQYF. In DNA, the CDR3 is TGTGCCTCGGGACTAGCGACAGATACGCAGTATTTT.

The V gene is TRBV7-2, the J gene TRBJ2-7; D remains unclear. CDR1 is SGHTA and CDR2 is FQGNSA in the germline V gene. Trimming stripped 1 base from V and 4 bases from J, with 14 bases between. This CDR3 has 15 amino acids. Here the CDR3 DNA reads TGTGCCAGCAGCTTAGATTGGGCAGGCACATACGAGCAGTACTTC. The encoded protein is CASSLDWAGTYEQYF.

This chain joins TRBV30 and TRBJ1-5, with D maybe TRBD1 (6 bases). V was trimmed by 0 bases and J by 0 bases, leaving 12 bases between them. The germline CDR1 and CDR2 sequences are GTSNPN and SVGIG (reference sequence). CDR3 length: 16 amino acids. CDR3 protein: CAWSVQTRGSNQPQHF. The DNA of the CDR3 is TGTGCCTGGAGTGTCCAGACCAGGGGTAGCAATCAGCCCCAGCATTTT. The full variable domain, completed using reference TRBV30 and TRBJ1-5, is SQTIHQWPATLVQPVGSPLSLECTVEGTSNPNLYWYRQAAGRGLQLLFYSVGIGQISSEVPQNLSASRPQDRQFILSSKKLLLSDSGFYLCAWSVQTRGSNQPQHFGDGTRLSIL.

This chain uses TRBV11-2 with TRBJ2-3; 11 bases agree with TRBD2. Trimming at V came to 0 bases and at J to 3 bases, leaving 5 bases not matched to a gene. The CDR3 runs 17 residues. Germline CDR1 and CDR2: SGHAT and FQNNGV. This CDR3 reads CASSLDRIAGGTDTQYF. The CDR3 region has the DNA TGTGCCAGCAGCTTAGATCGGATAGCGGGGGGGACAGATACGCAGTATTTT.